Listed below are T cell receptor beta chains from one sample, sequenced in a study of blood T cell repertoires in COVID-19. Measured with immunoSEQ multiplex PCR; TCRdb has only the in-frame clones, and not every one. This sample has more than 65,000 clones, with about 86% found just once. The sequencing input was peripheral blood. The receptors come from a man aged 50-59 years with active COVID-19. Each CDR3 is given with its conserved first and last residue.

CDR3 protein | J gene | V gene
CASSRGAGEGLEQYF | TRBJ2-7 | TRBV7-6
CASSSSYTGANVLTF | TRBJ2-6 | TRBV7-2
CASSLEGTNPQETQYF | TRBJ2-5 | TRBV11-1
CASSTRGINEKLFF | TRBJ1-4 | TRBV4-3
CASSERGRDYGYTF | TRBJ1-2 | TRBV6-1
CASIPARSDTQYF | TRBJ2-3 | TRBV7-2
CASSVGSGYQETQYF | TRBJ2-5 | TRBV9
CASSPKTGLNRGYTF | TRBJ1-2 | TRBV5-4
CASSQGGPWSSYNSPLHF | TRBJ1-6 | TRBV28
CASSLWTGELFF | TRBJ2-2 | TRBV12-3/TRBV12-4
CASSSRLGAGGKLFF | TRBJ1-4 | TRBV7-2
CASSEYGQGMSEQYF | TRBJ2-7 | TRBV25-1
CASSYSLREQYF | TRBJ2-7 | TRBV6-2/TRBV6-3
CASSPGTGSTDTQYF | TRBJ2-3 | TRBV18
CASSLGTTGYTDTQYF | TRBJ2-3 | TRBV5-1
CASSQGLGSDTQYF | TRBJ2-3 | TRBV3-1/TRBV3-2
CASATGAKKGTQYF | TRBJ2-3 | TRBV19
CASSVDSQNYGYTF | TRBJ1-2 | TRBV9
CASSTSGAYEQYF | TRBJ2-7 | TRBV19
CASRDRGETQYF | TRBJ2-5 | TRBV6-5
CASSLFQSYEQYF | TRBJ2-7 | TRBV27
CASSLGPGTDTQYF | TRBJ2-3 | TRBV7-2
CASSLLRGGSSYNEQFF | TRBJ2-1 | TRBV7-2
CASSSGASTDTQYF | TRBJ2-3 | TRBV4-2
CASTKTSGRVEEQFF | TRBJ2-1 | TRBV7-3
CASSENGLLYGYTF | TRBJ1-2 | TRBV6-1
CASSENPLGGGNSPLHF | TRBJ1-6 | TRBV2
CASSRGTGLGGYTF | TRBJ1-2 | TRBV5-1
CASSNRGSPLHF | TRBJ1-6 | TRBV27
CASSFGRQVPNEKLFF | TRBJ1-4 | TRBV7-7
CASRRSGGNYGYTF | TRBJ1-2 | TRBV2
CATSTRQTSTDTQYF | TRBJ2-3 | TRBV15
CASSLTRQPGGKETQYF | TRBJ2-5 | TRBV18
CASSPPLRGQPQHF | TRBJ1-5 | TRBV28
CASSKTTSGVRHTQYF | TRBJ2-3 | TRBV11-2
CASSLYPDRGTYSPLHF | TRBJ1-6 | TRBV5-1
CASSFGTGDPGGYTF | TRBJ1-2 | TRBV11-2
CASSQDGGFGNQPQHF | TRBJ1-5 | TRBV4-1
CASSVGSGGARFYEQFF | TRBJ2-1 | TRBV9
CASSREGEGGYTF | TRBJ1-2 | TRBV18
CASSPTWQGGSPLHF | TRBJ1-6 | TRBV2
CASSLAEGTGANEKLFF | TRBJ1-4 | TRBV13
CASSTRDRVLQGALYQETQYF | TRBJ2-5 | TRBV7-3
CASSQRQGGNDEQFF | TRBJ2-1 | TRBV3-1/TRBV3-2
CASSGRETSGSYEQYF | TRBJ2-7 | TRBV5-4